A selection of T cell receptor beta chains follows, all from one sample in a study of CD8 T cells in ankylosing spondylitis. TCRdb analysed the 5' RACE reads with MiXCR anew, one entry per CDR3 protein. The sample lists some 220,000 distinct CDR3 sequences, around 6.6% seen once, with approximately 15% in the top ten. What was sequenced was blood, either unsorted or a sorted T cell fraction (not recorded which). The receptors shown here come from a male donor with ankylosing spondylitis. Both conserved end residues are part of each CDR3. The order of the fields is clone size, J gene, D gene, V gene, CDR3 protein, CDR3 DNA. D genes are given only for firm matches. Clone size is given for some rows only: seen once, a few or many times, or a class if the clone is expanded.

clone size: many
J gene: TRBJ2-1
D gene: NA
V gene: TRBV4-3
CDR3 protein: CASSQVLAGYNEQFF
CDR3 DNA: TGCGCCAGCAGCCAAGTCCTGGCGGGCTACAATGAGCAGTTCTTC

clone size: NA
J gene: TRBJ2-7
D gene: NA
V gene: TRBV7-9
CDR3 protein: CASSFASPLTYEQYF
CDR3 DNA: TGTGCCAGCAGCTTTGCCTCCCCCCTTACCTACGAGCAGTACTTC

clone size: many
J gene: TRBJ1-6
D gene: TRBD1
V gene: TRBV12-3/TRBV12-4
CDR3 protein: CASSFGTGNSPLHF
CDR3 DNA: TGTGCCAGCAGTTTTGGGACAGGGAATTCACCCCTCCACTTT

clone size: many
J gene: TRBJ2-2
D gene: NA
V gene: TRBV9
CDR3 protein: CASSSRTSNTGELFF
CDR3 DNA: TGTGCCAGCAGCTCCCGGACATCAAACACCGGGGAGCTGTTTTTT

clone size: NA
J gene: TRBJ2-1
D gene: NA
V gene: TRBV10-3
CDR3 protein: CAISTDSYNEQFF
CDR3 DNA: TGTGCCATATCGACAGACTCCTACAATGAGCAGTTCTTC

clone size: few
J gene: TRBJ2-3
D gene: TRBD2
V gene: TRBV20-1
CDR3 protein: CSARVRRGITDTQYF
CDR3 DNA: TGCAGTGCTAGAGTTCGGCGGGGGATCACAGATACGCAGTATTTT

clone size: few
J gene: TRBJ2-7
D gene: TRBD1
V gene: TRBV28
CDR3 protein: CASSFGQGIHYEQYF
CDR3 DNA: TGTGCCAGCAGTTTTGGACAGGGAATTCATTACGAGCAGTACTTC

clone size: many
J gene: TRBJ2-7
D gene: TRBD1
V gene: TRBV29-1
CDR3 protein: CSVEDDRVYEQYF
CDR3 DNA: TGCAGCGTTGAGGACGACAGGGTCTACGAGCAGTACTTC

clone size: NA
J gene: TRBJ2-7
D gene: NA
V gene: TRBV5-1
CDR3 protein: CASSLAGAGPLGEQYF
CDR3 DNA: TGCGCCAGCAGCTTGGCCGGGGCAGGCCCATTGGGAGAGCAGTACTTC

clone size: many
J gene: TRBJ2-3
D gene: NA
V gene: TRBV9
CDR3 protein: CASSEGVPDTQYF
CDR3 DNA: TGTGCCAGCAGCGAAGGGGTCCCAGATACGCAGTATTTT

clone size: many
J gene: TRBJ2-1
D gene: NA
V gene: TRBV6-2/TRBV6-3
CDR3 protein: CASSGGRISSYNEQFF
CDR3 DNA: TGTGCCAGCAGTGGGGGACGGATAAGCTCCTACAATGAGCAGTTCTTC

clone size: many
J gene: TRBJ2-1
D gene: NA
V gene: TRBV29-1
CDR3 protein: CSVKSWGVYNEQFF
CDR3 DNA: TGCAGCGTTAAATCGTGGGGGGTTTACAATGAGCAGTTCTTC

clone size: many
J gene: TRBJ1-2
D gene: NA
V gene: TRBV6-2/TRBV6-3
CDR3 protein: CASSYEPGYGYTF
CDR3 DNA: TGTGCCAGCAGTTACGAGCCGGGCTATGGCTACACCTTC

clone size: many
J gene: TRBJ2-2
D gene: NA
V gene: TRBV12-3/TRBV12-4
CDR3 protein: CASSQDTGELFF
CDR3 DNA: TGTGCCAGCAGCCAAGACACCGGGGAGCTGTTTTTT

clone size: many
J gene: TRBJ1-5
D gene: NA
V gene: TRBV9
CDR3 protein: CASSVAGNSNQPQHF
CDR3 DNA: TGTGCCAGCAGCGTAGCTGGTAATAGCAATCAGCCCCAGCATTTT

clone size: many
J gene: TRBJ2-1
D gene: TRBD2
V gene: TRBV6-2/TRBV6-3
CDR3 protein: CASSYPGLAVPNEQFF
CDR3 DNA: TGTGCCAGCAGTTACCCGGGACTAGCCGTCCCCAATGAGCAGTTCTTC

clone size: many
J gene: TRBJ2-7
D gene: TRBD2
V gene: TRBV4-1
CDR3 protein: CASSQELAGDSYEQYF
CDR3 DNA: TGCGCCAGCAGCCAAGAGCTAGCGGGGGACTCCTACGAGCAGTACTTC

clone size: many
J gene: TRBJ2-7
D gene: TRBD2
V gene: TRBV29-1
CDR3 protein: CSVWTSGRVGYEQYF
CDR3 DNA: TGCAGCGTTTGGACTAGCGGGAGGGTTGGTTACGAGCAGTACTTC

clone size: many
J gene: TRBJ2-3
D gene: NA
V gene: TRBV12-5
CDR3 protein: CASGPPSRWAQYF
CDR3 DNA: TGTGCTAGTGGTCCGCCTAGCCGATGGGCGCAGTATTTT

clone size: many
J gene: TRBJ2-5
D gene: TRBD1
V gene: TRBV7-9
CDR3 protein: CASSSRDRELQETQYF
CDR3 DNA: TGTGCCAGCAGCTCCCGGGACAGGGAATTGCAAGAGACCCAGTACTTC

clone size: many
J gene: TRBJ1-1
D gene: NA
V gene: TRBV12-3/TRBV12-4
CDR3 protein: CASPPAVYISVNTEAFF
CDR3 DNA: TGTGCCAGCCCCCCGGCAGTTTATATATCAGTGAACACTGAAGCTTTCTTT

clone size: many
J gene: TRBJ1-2
D gene: NA
V gene: TRBV29-1
CDR3 protein: CSVGGLHKGYGYTF
CDR3 DNA: TGCAGCGTTGGGGGGCTACACAAGGGATATGGCTACACCTTC